This T cell receptor (beta chain) is drawn from a study of blood T cell repertoires in COVID-19. In the study overall: Acute and convalescent COVID-19 samples came from the United States, Italy and Spain. T cells, B-cell-depleted T cells, or PBMCs provided the cDNA or gDNA that served as material.

In the authors' workflow: The assay estimated nucleated cells by amplifying reference gene primers. TCRdb's table, derived via immunoSEQ multiplex PCR, lists solely in-frame clones and lacks some. That table is the source of V, J and clone size, and D and trimming were worked out from the DNA. The sample records about 190,000 clones, less than 85% being singletons. The V gene's germline CDR1 is LNHDA and CDR2 SQIVND (reference sequence). CDR3 length equals 16 residues. J was trimmed by 5 bases and V by 6 bases; bases with no gene match: 16. This TCR was recovered from a man aged 50 to 60 who had recovered from COVID-19. The genes are TRBV19 and TRBJ2-7; 7 bases are shared with TRBD1. Sequenced input: peripheral blood. CDR3 residues: CASSLSIGQAHHEQYF. The CDR3 DNA sequence: TGTGCCAGTAGCCTTTCAATTGGACAGGCTCACCACGAGCAGTACTTC.